This T cell receptor beta chain was sequenced during a study of beta chain features in type 1 diabetes. The study, taken as a whole, reports: Among all four CD4+ subsets, Type 1 diabetes patients had TCRB CDR3s that were moderately but significantly shorter.

This clone turned up a few times. Its antigen is not identified. The whole isolated RNA underwent reverse transcription, so sequencing captured expressed TCRB transcripts. Profiling relied on immunoSEQ multiplex PCR, and the TCRdb table lists in-frame clones only, not all of them. Among a few hundred thousand clones listed, roughly 17% were seen once. The CDR3 runs to 15 residues. Sequencing used naive CD4+ T cells from blood. The sequence came from a man aged 25 to 40 with type 1 diabetes. The chain joins TRBV21-1 to TRBJ2-5. TRBV21-1 is termed a pseudogene. The CDR3 protein is CASSSRYGTQETQYF. The CDR3 nucleotides read TGTGCCAGCAGCTCCAGATACGGGACCCAAGAGACCCAGTACTTC.